This TCR beta chain was identified during a study of blood T cell repertoires in COVID-19. Study-level background: Whether acute or convalescent, the COVID-19 samples came from the United States, Italy and Spain. Sources were T cells, B-cell-depleted T cells, or PBMCs; the material itself was cDNA or gDNA.

Notes on this clone: One junction end disagrees with the germline gene, perhaps due to a read error.

Per the original data handling: Reference gene primer amplification gave estimated nucleated cell counts. Generated by immunoSEQ multiplex PCR, the TCRdb table keeps only in-frame clones and is missing some. V and J calls and clone size are copied from that table; D and trimming were computed from the DNA. The sample consists of under 200,000 clones, approximately 73% of them appearing once. CDR3 size: 16 residues. Germline-derived CDR1 and CDR2 are SGHRS and YFSETQ. Sequencing input: peripheral blood. The clonotype originates from a woman of 80 years or more with acute or convalescent COVID-19. The V call is TRBV5-1, the J call TRBJ1-1; 9 bases align to TRBD1. CDR3 residues: CASSSGTGSPLTEAFF. The CDR3 region has the DNA TGCGCCAGCAGCTCCGGGACAGGGTCCCCTTTGACTGAAGCCTTCTTT.